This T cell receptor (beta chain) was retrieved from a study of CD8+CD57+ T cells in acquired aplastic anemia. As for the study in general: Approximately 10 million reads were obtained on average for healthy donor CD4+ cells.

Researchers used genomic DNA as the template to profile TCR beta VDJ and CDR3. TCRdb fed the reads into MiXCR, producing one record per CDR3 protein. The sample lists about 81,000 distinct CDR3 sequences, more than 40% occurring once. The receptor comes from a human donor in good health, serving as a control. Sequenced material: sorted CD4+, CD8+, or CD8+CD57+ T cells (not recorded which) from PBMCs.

The CDR3 coding sequence is TGTGCCAGCAGCTTGGCGGGACAGGGGGAGTTTGTCTATGGCTACACCTTC. Protein sequence: CASSLAGQGEFVYGYTF. The rearrangement links TRBV5-4 to TRBJ1-2, with TRBD1 matching over 11 bases. CDR1 is SGHNT, CDR2 YYREEE, per germline (reference sequence). J lost 4 bases, V lost 0 bases, and 8 bases had no gene match. The CDR3 covers 17 residues.